The 24 T cell receptor beta chains presented below share a single source sample, sequenced in a study of blood T cell repertoires in COVID-19. Data came from immunoSEQ multiplex PCR; TCRdb stores just in-frame clones and leaves some out. The sample contains 70,000 to 90,000 clones, 74% of which appear only once. Material: peripheral blood. These receptors were obtained from a human donor with acute or convalescent COVID-19. The donor label of this sample is uncertain.

This clone was counted between two and nine times. The J gene is TRBJ2-7, the V gene TRBV7-2, with D tentatively TRBD2 (6 bases). Germline V gene sequence: CDR1 SGHTA, CDR2 FQGNSA. This CDR3 spans 14 amino acids. V lost 2 bases and J lost 4, with 12 bases in between. CDR3 sequence reads: CASSLTEGRYEQYF. CDR3 coding DNA: TGTGCCAGCAGCTTAACGGAGGGGAGATACGAGCAGTACTTC.

V usage is TRBV24-1 and J usage is TRBJ2-6; 7 positions match TRBD1. The CDR3 sequence is 18 residues long. Germline V gives CDR1 KGHDR, CDR2 SFDVKD. The V segment lost 4 bases and the J segment 0 bases; nucleotides outside the gene matches: 8. CDR3: CATSDSRDSYSGANVLTF. In DNA, the CDR3 is TGTGCCACCAGTGACTCTCGGGACAGCTACTCTGGGGCCAACGTCCTGACTTTC.

The chain combines TRBV4-2 with TRBJ2-3; 8 positions match TRBD2. This CDR3 is 16 amino acids long. V shed 3 bases, J shed 1 base, and the junction held 6 bases outside the gene matches. Germline values: CDR1 LGHNA, CDR2 YNFKEQ. The chain's CDR3 is CASSHRSGGGTDTQYF. CDR3 DNA: TGTGCCAGCAGCCACCGCTCCGGGGGGGGCACAGATACGCAGTATTTT.

V gene TRBV19 combines with J gene TRBJ1-2; 7 bases are shared with TRBD1. Trimming removed 9 bases from V and 4 bases from J; junction bases left unmatched: 5. Germline V lookup: CDR1 LNHDA, CDR2 SQIVND (reference sequence). The length of the CDR3 is 12 residues. The CDR3 protein is CASLQGLYGYTF. Written as DNA, the CDR3 is TGTGCCAGCCTACAGGGGCTCTATGGCTACACCTTC.

This clone was observed a few times. The chain combines TRBV6-5 with TRBJ1-6, with D possibly matching TRBD1 (5 bases). CDR3 length equals 13 residues. Looked up from germline, CDR1 is MNHEY and CDR2 is SVGAGI. V was pared by 6 bases and J by 8 bases, with 11 bases between. Here the CDR3 DNA reads TGTGCCAGCAGGACAGTTCCTGATTCACCCCTCCACTTT. Its translation is CASRTVPDSPLHF.

This rearrangement joins TRBV6-6 to TRBJ2-2; weak D call: TRBD2 (6 bases). The CDR3 has 13 amino acids. Looked up from germline, CDR1 is MNHNY and CDR2 is SVGAGI (reference sequence). V was shortened by 8 bases and J by 3 bases, with 10 bases between the two germline ends. The DNA for the CDR3 is TGTGCCAGCCGCGGGGCGGACACCGGGGAGCTGTTTTTT. Protein product: CASRGADTGELFF.

This clone was seen once. The chain employs TRBV10-3 and TRBJ2-2; a weak D match, TRBD2 (6 bases). The CDR3 has 16 amino acids. Germline CDR1 ENHRY, CDR2 SYGVKD. The V end lost 2 bases, the J end lost 0 bases, and 10 bases lay between the germline ends. The DNA for the CDR3 is TGTGCCATCAGTGAGGTTGGAGGGGCGAACACCGGGGAGCTGTTTTTT. Translating gives CAISEVGGANTGELFF.

The gene calls are TRBV28 and TRBJ2-1, with D possibly being TRBD1 (6 bases). This CDR3 has 16 residues. Germline CDR1 reads MDHEN; CDR2 reads SYDVKM. The V end was cut by 2 bases, the J end by 5 bases, with 16 bases between. CDR3 loop: CASSLVTGIFHNEQFF. The CDR3 bases are TGTGCCAGCAGTTTAGTCACAGGGATTTTCCACAATGAGCAGTTCTTC.

J is TRBJ2-7 and V is TRBV7-9; 8 positions agree with TRBD2. CDR1 is SEHNR, CDR2 FQNEAQ, per germline (reference sequence). The length of the CDR3 is 13 residues. The J segment lost 9 bases and the V segment lost 7 bases, leaving 11 bases of the junction unmatched. CDR3 sequence: CASTLVAGKPQYV. As DNA, the CDR3 is TGTGCCAGCACCCTCGTAGCGGGAAAGCCGCAGTACGTC.

This clone has only one observation. V is TRBV15 and J is TRBJ1-5, with TRBD1 matching 9 bases. The ends lost 3 bases at V and 0 bases at J; junction bases unmatched: 3. The germline V gene encodes CDR1 LNHNV and CDR2 YYDKDF (reference sequence). The length of the CDR3 is 16 residues. The CDR3 sequence: CATSRTGGNSNQPQHF. CDR3 DNA: TGTGCCACCAGCAGGACAGGGGGGAATAGCAATCAGCCCCAGCATTTT.

The rearrangement uses TRBV21-1 and TRBJ2-7; TRBD1 is the table's D call and was not checked against the DNA. TRBV21-1 is termed a pseudogene. The CDR3 spans 14 residues. Here the CDR3 DNA reads TGTGCCAGCAGCAGTCCCGGGACAGGGTACGAGCAGTACTTC. It is translated as CASSSPGTGYEQYF.

The V call is TRBV25-1, the J call TRBJ2-5; D perhaps matches TRBD1 (5 bases). V lost 2 bases and J 5 bases, leaving 9 bases between the germline ends. CDR3 length equals 13 residues. Looked up from germline, CDR1 is MGHDK and CDR2 is SYGVNS. CDR3 loop: CASSEGARETQYF. CDR3 bases: TGTGCCAGCAGTGAAGGGGCGAGGGAGACCCAGTACTTC.

The gene calls are TRBV5-5 and TRBJ2-7; a weak D match, TRBD2 (6 bases). The V gene's germline CDR1 is SGHKS and CDR2 YYEKEE (reference sequence). Trimming cost V 1 base and J 6 bases, with 14 bases left between them. CDR3 size: 14 residues. The CDR3: CASSLLGGYGEQYV. As DNA, the CDR3 is TGTGCCAGCAGCTTGTTAGGAGGGTACGGCGAGCAGTACGTC.

J is TRBJ2-7 and V is TRBV7-2; 8 bases are shared with TRBD1. The CDR3 has 14 amino acids. Germline V gene data show CDR1 as SGHTA and CDR2 as FQGNSA. V dropped 4 bases and J dropped 3; count of bases not matched to a gene: 5. The CDR3 loop reads CASSSGTGFYEQYF. CDR3 DNA sequence: TGTGCCAGCAGCTCCGGGACAGGCTTCTACGAGCAGTACTTC.

The chain is built from TRBV6-6 and TRBJ1-6; the match to TRBD1 covers 11 bases. Unmatched junction bases numbered 19, after V lost 6 bases and J lost 6 bases. The germline V gene has CDR1 MNHNY and CDR2 SVGAGI (reference sequence). CDR3 length equals 20 residues. CDR3 amino acids: CASSSGTGGYGSISNSPLHF. CDR3 nucleotide sequence: TGTGCCAGCAGCTCCGGGACAGGGGGTTACGGGAGCATTAGTAATTCACCCCTCCACTTT.

In this sample, this clone turned up a few times. CDR3 DNA sequence: TGTGCCACCAGCGTCAGGGGGAACACTGAAGCTTTCTTT. Translation: CATSVRGNTEAFF. The chain is built from TRBV15 and TRBJ1-1; D may be TRBD1 (6 bases). V was shortened by 5 bases and J by 1 base, with 8 bases between the two germline ends. The germline V gene encodes CDR1 LNHNV and CDR2 YYDKDF (reference sequence). The CDR3 consists of 13 residues.

V and J are TRBV5-6 and TRBJ2-3; 7 bases fit TRBD2. Per germline, CDR1 SGHDT and CDR2 YYEEEE. The length of the CDR3 is 15 residues. Trimming cost V 4 bases and J 4 bases; bases outside gene matches: 9. CDR3 DNA sequence: TGTGCCAGCAGCCTTCCACATGGGAGGGCAGATACGCAGTATTTT. Its translation is CASSLPHGRADTQYF.

The chain uses TRBV5-5 and TRBJ1-4; the D is unclear. The CDR3 runs 14 residues. The germline V gene has CDR1 SGHKS and CDR2 YYEKEE (reference sequence). Trimming took 4 bases from V and 8 from J, leaving 15 bases between them. The chain's CDR3 is CASSVGAFGEKLFF. The CDR3 region has the DNA TGTGCCAGCAGCGTAGGAGCTTTCGGGGAAAAACTGTTTTTT.

V and J are TRBV6-5 and TRBJ1-2, with D unresolved. CDR3 length equals 15 residues. CDR1 is MNHEY, CDR2 SVGAGI, per germline. The germline V and J ends were trimmed by 6 bases and 0 bases, with 14 bases remaining between them. CDR3 DNA: TGTGCCAGCAGCAGGACTAGGCAAGCTAACTATGGCTACACCTTC. It yields the protein CASSRTRQANYGYTF.

This chain links TRBV7-9 with TRBJ2-4, with 8 nucleotides matching TRBD2. The CDR3 runs 14 residues. J lost 10 bases, V lost 3 bases, and 8 bases had no gene match. CDR1 is SEHNR, CDR2 FQNEAQ, per germline (reference sequence). CDR3 protein: CASSFSPPSGIQYF. DNA for the CDR3: TGTGCCAGCAGCTTTTCCCCCCCTAGCGGGATTCAGTACTTC.

The chain couples TRBV7-2 to TRBJ2-7; the match to TRBD1 covers 10 bases. CDR1 is SGHTA, CDR2 FQGNSA, per germline. This CDR3 has 12 residues. With V trimmed by 5 bases and J by 9 bases, 4 bases remained unmatched. CDR3: CASSARDRGQYF. The CDR3 DNA follows: TGTGCCAGCAGCGCCAGGGACAGGGGGCAGTACTTC. Full variable domain (outside the CDR3, taken from reference TRBV7-2 and TRBJ2-7): GAGVSQSPSNKVTEKGKDVELRCDPISGHTALYWYRQSLGQGLEFLIYFQGNSAPDKSGLPSDRFSAERTGGSVSTLTIQRTQQEDSAVYLCASSARDRGQYFGPGTRLTVT.

This clone was found a few times. This sequence joins TRBV5-6 and TRBJ1-4; 7 bases match TRBD1. Per the germline V gene, CDR1 is SGHDT and CDR2 is YYEEEE. Germline trimming cut 0 bases from V and 14 bases from J; bases unmatched to any gene: 10. CDR3 length: 14 residues. CDR3 region: CASSLAHRGGGLFF. CDR3 sequence (DNA): TGTGCCAGCAGCTTGGCCCACAGGGGAGGTGGGCTGTTTTTT.

CDR3 in DNA: TGCGCCAGCAGCTATAGCTCTGAGCAGTTCTTC. Amino acids: CASSYSSEQFF. The chain combines TRBV5-1 with TRBJ2-1, with unresolved D. Trimming removed 3 bases at V and 9 bases at J, with 7 bases between. The CDR3 contains 11 residues. Germline V CDR1 and CDR2: SGHRS, YFSETQ.

The chain joins TRBV6-1 to TRBJ2-2; possible D gene TRBD2, 5 bases. The CDR3 totals 14 residues. The germline V and J ends were trimmed by 2 bases and 4 bases, with 8 bases remaining between them. Germline loops: CDR1 MNHNS, CDR2 SASEGT. The CDR3 loop reads CASSELATTGELFF. In DNA form, the CDR3 reads TGTGCCAGCAGTGAACTAGCCACCACCGGGGAGCTGTTTTTT.